These 12 T cell receptor beta chains came from one sample sequenced in a study of cytomegalovirus exposure and HLA in healthy donors. A multiplex PCR was run with 60 Vbeta primers and 13 Jbeta primers. Assay used: immunoSEQ multiplex PCR; TCRdb lists only in-frame clones, some missing. This sample contains 100,000 to 150,000 clones. The sequencing input was PBMCs. All receptors come from a woman between 40 and 50 years old in good health and CMV-seropositive.

J is TRBJ2-5 and V is TRBV15, with 7 bases aligning to TRBD2. Unmatched junction bases numbered 0, after V lost 1 base and J lost 1 base. CDR1 is LNHNV, CDR2 YYDKDF, per germline (reference sequence). CDR3 size: 14 residues. Here the CDR3 reads CATSRAGGQETQYF. The DNA of the CDR3 is TGTGCCACCAGCAGAGCGGGGGGCCAAGAGACCCAGTACTTC.

The chain recombines TRBV21-1 with TRBJ2-4; the D call TRBD2 from the table was never checked on the DNA. TRBV21-1 is deemed a pseudogene. This CDR3 is built from 14 residues. CDR3 in DNA: TGTGCCAGCAGCAAAGTCGGCCGCGGGGGAATTCAGTACTTC. Protein: CASSKVGRGGIQYF.

The chain couples TRBV30 to TRBJ2-7; D possibly corresponds to TRBD1 (7 bases). V lost 3 bases and J lost 1, with 22 bases in between. The V gene's germline CDR1 is GTSNPN and CDR2 SVGIG (reference sequence). The CDR3 consists of 17 residues. The CDR3 region is CAWSDKGARGLSYEQYF. The CDR3 DNA reads as TGTGCCTGGAGCGACAAGGGGGCGCGGGGATTATCCTACGAGCAGTACTTC.

J is TRBJ2-1 and V is TRBV4-1; possible D gene TRBD2, 6 bases. Germline CDR1 is MGHRA and CDR2 is YSYEKL. V lost 0 bases, J lost 7 bases, and 13 bases lay in between. This CDR3 is built from 15 residues. CDR3 DNA: TGCGCCAGCAGCCAAGATGAAACTAGCTTGAATGAGCAGTTCTTC. Encoded protein: CASSQDETSLNEQFF.

This sequence joins TRBV5-1 and TRBJ1-1, with a tentative D call TRBD1 (6 bases). V dropped 5 bases and J dropped 5 bases, with 13 bases sitting between them. The length of the CDR3 is 13 residues. Germline lookup yields CDR1 SGHRS and CDR2 YFSETQ. The CDR3 here is CASRPYRDTEAFF. The CDR3 nucleotides are TGCGCCAGCAGACCGTACAGGGATACTGAAGCTTTCTTT.

The chain uses TRBV5-1 and TRBJ2-7, with TRBD2 matching 14 bases. V trimming: 4 bases; J trimming: 6 bases; junction bases outside the gene matches: 6. Germline V gene lookup returns CDR1 SGHRS and CDR2 YFSETQ. The CDR3 sequence is 15 residues long. The CDR3 here is CASSTGLAGDPEQYF. In nucleotides, the CDR3 is TGCGCCAGCAGCACGGGACTAGCGGGAGACCCCGAGCAGTACTTC.

This chain joins TRBV27 and TRBJ2-7; D call uncertain. This CDR3 spans 13 amino acids. V was pared by 6 bases and J by 0 bases, with 9 bases between. CDR1 MNHEY and CDR2 SMNVEV come from the germline V gene (reference sequence). CDR3 in DNA: TGTGCCAGCAGCCGGGTGCTCTCCTACGAGCAGTACTTC. This codes for CASSRVLSYEQYF.

J is TRBJ1-2 and V is TRBV19; 10 nucleotides line up with TRBD1. Germline loops: CDR1 LNHDA, CDR2 SQIVND (reference sequence). The V segment lost 3 bases and the J segment 6 bases; nucleotides outside the gene matches: 7. This CDR3 is 15 amino acids long. The CDR3 is CASSIGQGELDGYTF. In nucleotides, the CDR3 is TGTGCCAGTAGTATCGGACAGGGGGAACTTGATGGCTACACCTTC.

The chain recombines TRBV29-1 with TRBJ1-1; D unresolved. V was pared by 7 bases and J by 1 base, with 16 bases between. Germline CDR1 reads SQVTM; CDR2 reads ANQGSEA. The CDR3 extends over 14 amino acids. This chain's CDR3 is CSAGWALGNTEAFF. CDR3 DNA sequence: TGCAGCGCCGGCTGGGCCTTGGGGAACACTGAAGCTTTCTTT. Combining the CDR3 with reference TRBV29-1 and TRBJ1-1 gives the whole variable domain SAVISQKPSRDICQRGTSLTIQCQVDSQVTMMFWYRQQPGQSLTLIATANQGSEATYESGFVIDKFPISRPNLTFSTLTVSNMSPEDSSIYLCSAGWALGNTEAFFGQGTRLTVV.

This chain joins TRBV5-5 and TRBJ2-5; 11 bases line up with TRBD2. This CDR3 has 16 residues. The germline CDR1 and CDR2 sequences are SGHKS and YYEKEE (reference sequence). The V segment lost 0 bases and the J segment 1 base; nucleotides outside the gene matches: 2. The CDR3 here is CASSLEGTSGQETQYF. Written as DNA, the CDR3 is TGTGCCAGCAGCTTGGAGGGGACTAGCGGCCAAGAGACCCAGTACTTC.

The chain employs TRBV9 and TRBJ1-2; D gene unclear. The CDR3 is 12 amino acids. Germline V gene data show CDR1 as SGDLS and CDR2 as YYNGEE. V was clipped by 3 bases and J by 6 bases, with 9 bases between them. In DNA, the CDR3 is TGTGCCAGCAGCGCGGGTCGCCATGGCTACACCTTC. Its translation is CASSAGRHGYTF.

The V gene is TRBV28, the J gene TRBJ1-5, with 7 bases matching TRBD1. V was clipped by 6 bases and J by 4 bases; unmatched bases: 6. Germline V CDR1 and CDR2: MDHEN, SYDVKM. CDR3 length: 14 amino acids. CDR3 coding DNA: TGTGCCAGCAGCCGGACAGGAAGTAATCAGCCCCAGCATTTT. Its translation is CASSRTGSNQPQHF.